One and the same sample provided the 21 T cell receptor beta chains below, sequenced in a study of T-cell reconstitution after alpha-beta-depleted transplantation in children. The TCRbeta library was prepared with unique molecular identifiers. A single record per CDR3 protein comes from TCRdb applying MiXCR to the PCR reads. The sample has 200,000 to 250,000 distinct CDR3 sequences; 11% are singletons. Material: PBMCs, obtained before TCRalphabeta/CD19-depleted stem cell transplant. These receptors all come from a child under two years old with acute myeloid leukemia, due to receive a stem cell transplant.

This clonotype has ten or more counts. This sequence joins TRBV24-1 and TRBJ2-3; D possibly corresponds to TRBD2 (6 bases). The CDR3 has 13 residues. V lost 9 bases and J 2 bases, leaving 11 bases between the germline ends. The germline CDR1 and CDR2 sequences are KGHDR and SFDVKD. Here the CDR3 reads CATSAGNTDTQYF. CDR3 in DNA: TGTGCCACCTCTGCGGGGAACACAGATACGCAGTATTTT.

This clonotype was detected many times. The rearrangement joins TRBV6-1 to TRBJ2-2; 12 nucleotides line up with TRBD2. The germline V gene encodes CDR1 MNHNS and CDR2 SASEGT. The CDR3 length is 15 residues. V shed 6 bases, J shed 7 bases, and the junction held 6 bases outside the gene matches. The CDR3 nucleotides are TGTGCCAGCAGCCGGACTAGCGGGAACGGCGGGGAGCTGTTTTTT. Its translation: CASSRTSGNGGELFF.

This clonotype was counted ten times or more. Written as DNA, the CDR3 is TGCAGTGCTAGGCGGACAGACGTGAGCAATCAGCCCCAGCATTTT. Translation: CSARRTDVSNQPQHF. The chain links TRBV20-1 to TRBJ1-5, with D tentatively TRBD1 (6 bases). This CDR3 has 15 residues. In germline, CDR1 is DFQATT, CDR2 SNEGSKA (reference sequence). Trimming shortened V by 3 bases and J by 1 base, and 13 bases separated the two germline ends.

This clonotype came up many times. This CDR3 is CSVARQHYGYTF. Written as DNA, the CDR3 is TGCAGCGTTGCCCGACAGCACTATGGCTACACCTTC. V and J are TRBV29-1 and TRBJ1-2; D perhaps matches TRBD1 (5 bases). The germline CDR1 and CDR2 sequences are SQVTM and ANQGSEA. Trimming cost V 4 bases and J 3 bases, with 9 bases left between them. This CDR3 contains 12 residues.

This clonotype came up many times. The rearrangement links TRBV29-1 to TRBJ2-4; D perhaps matches TRBD2 (7 bases). Trimming pared 7 bases from V and 4 bases from J, leaving 14 bases between. This CDR3 region has 13 residues. Germline CDR1 and CDR2: SQVTM and ANQGSEA. Here the CDR3 DNA reads TGCAGCGCCGAGGGGGGGGCTAAAAACATTCAGTACTTC. This translates into CSAEGGAKNIQYF.

This clonotype occurred a few times. This sequence joins TRBV11-3 and TRBJ2-3; 9 nucleotides line up with TRBD2. V lost 5 bases, J lost 3 bases, and 6 bases stayed unmatched. Looked up from germline, CDR1 is SGHNT and CDR2 is YENEEA. The CDR3 runs 15 residues. The CDR3 nucleotides are TGTGCCAGCAGCCACCTAGCGGGATCTACAGATACGCAGTATTTT. It yields the protein CASSHLAGSTDTQYF.

This clonotype was observed many times. The chain has TRBV4-2 and TRBJ2-3; 7 nucleotides align to TRBD2. CDR1 and CDR2 from the germline V gene are LGHNA and YNFKEQ. Losses at the gene ends were 1 base for V and 0 bases for J; bases not matched to a gene: 4. The CDR3 loop spans 16 amino acids. Here the CDR3 reads CASSQGSSGSTDTQYF. In DNA, the CDR3 is TGTGCCAGCAGCCAAGGAAGTAGCGGGAGCACAGATACGCAGTATTTT.

This clonotype has more than one count but fewer than ten. This rearrangement joins TRBV20-1 to TRBJ1-5; D gene uncertain. Germline V gene sequence: CDR1 DFQATT, CDR2 SNEGSKA (reference sequence). The germline V and J ends were trimmed by 0 bases and 0 bases, with 9 bases remaining between them. This CDR3 contains 15 residues. The CDR3 is CSARESIYSNQPQHF. The CDR3 bases are TGCAGTGCTAGAGAATCCATATATAGCAATCAGCCCCAGCATTTT.

This clonotype was seen ten or more times. V gene TRBV7-9 combines with J gene TRBJ2-1; 13 bases fit TRBD2. The germline gives CDR1 SEHNR, CDR2 FQNEAQ (reference sequence). The CDR3 has 16 residues. J was trimmed by 6 bases and V by 5 bases; bases with no gene match: 7. CDR3 sequence reads: CASSAGTSGISNEQFF. CDR3 nucleotides: TGTGCCAGCAGCGCCGGGACTAGCGGGATAAGCAATGAGCAGTTCTTC.

The J gene is TRBJ1-5, the V gene TRBV15; D remains unclear. Germline V CDR1 and CDR2: LNHNV, YYDKDF (reference sequence). V dropped 6 bases and J dropped 1 base, with 4 bases sitting between them. The CDR3 extends over 12 amino acids. The CDR3 DNA follows: TGTGCCACCAGGGAGAGCAATCAGCCCCAGCATTTT. Protein sequence: CATRESNQPQHF.

This clonotype came up many times. The genes are TRBV29-1 and TRBJ2-1; D call uncertain. V lost 7 bases to trimming and J lost 9 bases, with 16 bases between them. The CDR3 has 12 residues. Per germline, CDR1 SQVTM and CDR2 ANQGSEA. Here the CDR3 reads CSARTPVGEQFF. CDR3 nucleotide sequence: TGCAGCGCCAGGACGCCAGTGGGTGAGCAGTTCTTC.

This clonotype was picked up many times. This sequence joins TRBV19 and TRBJ2-7; D possibly corresponds to TRBD1 (5 bases). Germline CDR1 reads LNHDA; CDR2 reads SQIVND (reference sequence). This CDR3 contains 16 residues. With 2 bases removed from V and 3 bases from J, the gap between germline ends came to 17 bases. The CDR3 region is CASSISHQGSGYEQYF. The CDR3 DNA sequence: TGTGCCAGTAGTATATCCCACCAGGGCAGTGGCTACGAGCAGTACTTC.

Many counts were recorded for this clonotype. This chain joins TRBV5-5 and TRBJ2-1; the D is unclear. V was trimmed by 2 bases and J by 10 bases, leaving 10 bases between them. CDR1 SGHKS and CDR2 YYEKEE come from the germline V gene (reference sequence). The CDR3 has 12 amino acids. The CDR3 protein is CASSLGFIEQFF. The CDR3 DNA reads as TGTGCCAGCAGCTTAGGGTTCATCGAGCAGTTCTTC. Variable domain in full (rest from reference TRBV5-5 and TRBJ2-1): DAGVTQSPTHLIKTRGQQVTLRCSPISGHKSVSWYQQVLGQGPQFIFQYYEKEERGRGNFPDRFSARQFPNYSSELNVNALLLGDSALYLCASSLGFIEQFFGPGTRLTVL.

This chain links TRBV7-9 with TRBJ2-7; TRBD2 matches at 7 bases. This CDR3 region has 16 residues. CDR1 is SEHNR and CDR2 is FQNEAQ in the germline V gene (reference sequence). The V gene end was trimmed by 3 bases and the J gene end by 4 bases; junction bases not matched to a gene: 12. DNA for the CDR3: TGTGCCAGCAGCTTCGGACTAGTCAACCAGAGGTACGAGCAGTACTTC. It codes for CASSFGLVNQRYEQYF.

This clonotype was recorded once. Germline and junction disagree at one end, which may indicate a read error. The CDR3 region is CASNDPWTSTTVYF. CDR3 DNA: TGTGCCAGCAATGACCCCTGGACGTCGACCACCGTATATTTT. The chain joins TRBV28 to TRBJ1-3; D gene ambiguous. In germline, CDR1 is MDHEN, CDR2 SYDVKM. The CDR3 extends over 14 amino acids.

This clonotype has ten or more counts. V gene TRBV20-1 combines with J gene TRBJ1-2; D remains ambiguous. V was pared by 2 bases and J by 7 bases, with 14 bases between. This CDR3 spans 13 amino acids. Germline V gene lookup returns CDR1 DFQATT and CDR2 SNEGSKA (reference sequence). Here the CDR3 reads CSARPISSSGYTF. The CDR3, as DNA: TGCAGTGCTAGACCCATCAGCTCTTCTGGCTACACCTTC.

The sample holds many counts of this clonotype. The chain joins TRBV11-1 to TRBJ2-1; TRBD2 matches at 10 bases. Germline values: CDR1 SGHAT, CDR2 FQDESV (reference sequence). The CDR3 covers 14 residues. V shed 5 bases, J shed 8 bases, and the junction held 6 bases outside the gene matches. The CDR3 sequence: CASSPPSGSDEQFF. The CDR3 DNA sequence: TGTGCCAGCAGCCCCCCTAGCGGGAGCGATGAGCAGTTCTTC.

This clonotype showed up many times. The J gene is TRBJ2-7, the V gene TRBV2; 9 bases are a match to TRBD1. V lost 8 bases, J lost 3 bases, and 2 bases stayed unmatched. This CDR3 has 12 amino acids. Germline V gives CDR1 SNHLY, CDR2 FYNNEI. The CDR3 is CASSGQGYEQYF. CDR3 in DNA: TGTGCCAGCTCGGGACAGGGCTACGAGCAGTACTTC.

This clonotype was counted between two and nine times. The genes are TRBV7-2 and TRBJ2-7; 10 bases agree with TRBD2. Germline-derived CDR1 and CDR2 are SGHTA and FQGNSA. With 5 bases clipped from V and 0 bases from J, the junction kept 4 bases outside the gene matches. The CDR3 sequence is 15 residues long. The chain's CDR3 is CASSPSSGSSYEQYF. The CDR3 DNA reads TGTGCCAGCAGCCCGTCTAGCGGGAGCTCCTACGAGCAGTACTTC.

This clonotype came up many times. The CDR3 is CASSFLRRAEAFF. The CDR3 DNA sequence: TGTGCCAGCAGTTTTTTGCGGAGGGCTGAAGCTTTCTTT. V gene TRBV12-3 or TRBV12-4 combines with J gene TRBJ1-1, with D hard to call. CDR3 size: 13 residues. V gave up 3 bases and J gave up 6 bases, with 11 bases separating them.

This clonotype appeared many times. The CDR3: CASSRQGPTGELFF. The CDR3 region has the DNA TGTGCCAGCAGCAGACAGGGGCCCACCGGGGAGCTGTTTTTT. The genes are TRBV5-6 and TRBJ2-2; 8 bases line up with TRBD1. The ends lost 4 bases at V and 4 bases at J; junction bases unmatched: 3. CDR1 and CDR2 from the germline V gene are SGHDT and YYEEEE. This CDR3 region has 14 residues.